This T cell receptor (beta chain) originates from a study of T-cell reconstitution after alpha-beta-depleted transplantation in children. The CDR3 extends over 12 amino acids. The V end was cut by 0 bases, the J end by 6 bases, with 5 bases between. Germline-derived CDR1 and CDR2 are SQVTM and ANQGSEA. Study-wide points: Surviving recipient T cells and thymic progenitors produced the high day-60 TCRbeta diversity seen in some patients.

This clonotype was recorded a few times. Its target is not known. Preparing the TCRbeta library involved the use of unique molecular identifiers. Each CDR3 protein gets one entry after TCRdb re-called the PCR reads with MiXCR. The profile shows about a million distinct CDR3 sequences, around 30% of them singletons. The rearrangement joins TRBV29-1 to TRBJ2-2; no firm D call. The sample was PBMCs, mostly from graft donor cells, taken 360 days after TCRalphabeta/CD19-depleted stem cell transplant. The TCR was taken from a boy under two years old who had a stem cell transplant for SCID, so the T cells may come from the graft donor. The CDR3 sequence is CSVEDLAGELFF. As DNA, the CDR3 is TGCAGCGTTGAAGATCTGGCCGGGGAGCTGTTTTTT.